This section outlines one TCR beta chain sequence together with its context. The antigen is unknown. Total RNA was isolated from each sample in quantities of at least 5 micrograms. Germline V gene sequence: CDR1 LNHNV, CDR2 YYDKDF (reference sequence). The CDR3 is 16 amino acids. V was shortened by 5 bases and J by 0 bases, with 16 bases between the two germline ends. Together with a sample-barcoded 5' primer, a J-beta primer mix was included in a second PCR lasting about 7 to 12 cycles. One entry per CDR3 protein, called by TCRdb with MiXCR from the 5' RACE reads. The sample shows more than 1 million distinct CDR3 sequences, under 45% of them seen only once. These data are taken from a study of blood T cells in healthy people across ages. Overall study: About one barcoded beta molecule per two T cells was the capture yield of template switching.

General observations from the study: Compared with aged donors, long-lived donors showed fewer expanded clones, suggesting selection.

V and J are TRBV15 and TRBJ2-5, with D perhaps matching TRBD1 (6 bases). The sequenced material came from blood. This TCR was sampled from a woman aged 55-70 years in good health. CDR3 nucleotide sequence: TGTGCCACCAGCTCGGGGCAGGGGCTCGACCAAGAGACCCAGTACTTC. The encoded protein is CATSSGQGLDQETQYF.